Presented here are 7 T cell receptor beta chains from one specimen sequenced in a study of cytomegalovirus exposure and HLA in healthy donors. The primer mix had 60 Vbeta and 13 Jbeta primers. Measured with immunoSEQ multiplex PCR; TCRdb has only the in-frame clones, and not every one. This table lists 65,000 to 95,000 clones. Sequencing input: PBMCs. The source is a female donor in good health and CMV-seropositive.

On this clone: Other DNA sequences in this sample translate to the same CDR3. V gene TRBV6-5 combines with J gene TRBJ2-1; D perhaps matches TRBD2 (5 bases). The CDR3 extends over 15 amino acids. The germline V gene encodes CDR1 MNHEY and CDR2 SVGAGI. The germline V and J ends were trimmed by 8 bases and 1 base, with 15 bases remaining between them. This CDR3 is CASGGVEGSYNEQFF. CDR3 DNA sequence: TGTGCCAGCGGCGGCGTCGAGGGATCCTACAATGAGCAGTTCTTC.

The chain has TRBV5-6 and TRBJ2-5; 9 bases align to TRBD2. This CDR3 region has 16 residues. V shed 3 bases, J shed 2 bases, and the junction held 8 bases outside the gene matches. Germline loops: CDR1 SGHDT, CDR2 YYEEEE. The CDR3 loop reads CASSSTSGRNQETQYF. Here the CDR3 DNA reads TGTGCCAGCAGCTCTACAAGCGGGAGGAATCAAGAGACCCAGTACTTC.

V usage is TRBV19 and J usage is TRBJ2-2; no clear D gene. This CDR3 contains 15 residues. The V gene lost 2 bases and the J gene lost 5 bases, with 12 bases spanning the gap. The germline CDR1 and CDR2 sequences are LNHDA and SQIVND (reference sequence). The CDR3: CASSIKVGWTGELFF. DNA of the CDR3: TGTGCCAGTAGTATAAAGGTCGGGTGGACCGGGGAGCTGTTTTTT.

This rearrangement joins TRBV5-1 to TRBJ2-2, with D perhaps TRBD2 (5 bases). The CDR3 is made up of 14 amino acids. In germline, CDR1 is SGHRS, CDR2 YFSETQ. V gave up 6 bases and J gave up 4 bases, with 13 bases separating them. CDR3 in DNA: TGCGCCAGCACTGAGGGCGACGGCACCGGGGAGCTGTTTTTT. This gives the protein CASTEGDGTGELFF.

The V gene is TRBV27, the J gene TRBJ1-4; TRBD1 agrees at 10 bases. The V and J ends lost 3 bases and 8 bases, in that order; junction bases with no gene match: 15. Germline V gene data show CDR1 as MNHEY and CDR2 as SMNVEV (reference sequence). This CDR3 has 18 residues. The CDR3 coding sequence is TGTGCCAGCAGTTTCTATTACTCCGGGACAGGGGATGGGGAAAAACTGTTTTTT. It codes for CASSFYYSGTGDGEKLFF.

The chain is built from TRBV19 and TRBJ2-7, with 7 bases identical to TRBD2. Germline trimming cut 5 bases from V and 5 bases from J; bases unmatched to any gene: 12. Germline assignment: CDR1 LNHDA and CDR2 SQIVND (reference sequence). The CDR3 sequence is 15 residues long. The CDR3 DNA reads TGTGCCAGTAGTCTAGCGGACACCCTGGGGAACGAGCAGTACTTC. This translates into CASSLADTLGNEQYF.

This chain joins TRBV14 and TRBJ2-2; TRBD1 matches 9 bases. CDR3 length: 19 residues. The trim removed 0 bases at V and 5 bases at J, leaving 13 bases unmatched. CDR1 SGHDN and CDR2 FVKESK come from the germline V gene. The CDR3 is CASSQDRGTGTGRTGELFF. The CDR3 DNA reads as TGTGCCAGCAGCCAAGATAGGGGCACCGGGACAGGGAGGACCGGGGAGCTGTTTTTT.